This is a list of T cell receptor beta chains from one sample in a study of T cell changes during pregnancy in multiple sclerosis. The table came from immunoSEQ multiplex PCR; TCRdb's copy has only in-frame clones and leaves some out. The sample consists of about 100,000 clones, about 90% of them appearing once. This specimen consisted of peripheral blood, obtained after pregnancy. The source is a female donor with multiple sclerosis, enrolled in a pregnancy study. Both conserved end residues are part of each CDR3. Where a row states a size, it is once, few, many or the class of an expanded clone; other rows omit it.

J gene: TRBJ1-6
V gene: TRBV4-3
clone size: -
CDR3 protein: CASSQDAVANSPLHF

J gene: TRBJ1-5
V gene: TRBV11-2
clone size: once
CDR3 protein: CASSSRGVDQPQHF

J gene: TRBJ1-6
V gene: TRBV27
clone size: -
CDR3 protein: CASSPDLWAAYNSPLHF

J gene: TRBJ2-7
V gene: TRBV18
clone size: -
CDR3 protein: CASSPDSYEQYF

J gene: TRBJ1-5
V gene: TRBV12-5
clone size: -
CDR3 protein: CASGLLGQGRYQPQHF

J gene: TRBJ2-7
V gene: TRBV30
clone size: -
CDR3 protein: CAWSYRDRETYEQYF

J gene: TRBJ2-7
V gene: TRBV21-1
clone size: -
CDR3 protein: CASSNCRQGFSYEQYF

J gene: TRBJ2-7
V gene: TRBV7-9
clone size: -
CDR3 protein: CASSSSGSYEQYF

J gene: TRBJ1-1
V gene: TRBV5-6
clone size: -
CDR3 protein: CASSFDSSWATEAFF

J gene: TRBJ2-5
V gene: TRBV9
clone size: -
CDR3 protein: CASSVVIGGQETQYF

J gene: TRBJ1-2
V gene: TRBV18
clone size: -
CDR3 protein: CASSQTEPSYGYTF

J gene: TRBJ1-1
V gene: TRBV7-2
clone size: -
CDR3 protein: CASSLGKTGVEAFF

J gene: TRBJ2-5
V gene: TRBV5-1
clone size: -
CDR3 protein: CASSFPQGETQYF

J gene: TRBJ2-7
V gene: TRBV5-1
clone size: -
CDR3 protein: CASSLQQGQGASEQYF

J gene: TRBJ2-7
V gene: TRBV27
clone size: once
CDR3 protein: CASIGTDTYEQYF

J gene: TRBJ1-6
V gene: TRBV2
clone size: -
CDR3 protein: CASSEVTGTKSPLHF

J gene: TRBJ2-5
V gene: TRBV5-1
clone size: -
CDR3 protein: CASLPGTGGPQETQYF

J gene: TRBJ1-5
V gene: TRBV18
clone size: -
CDR3 protein: CASSPGTGGVTNQPQHF

J gene: TRBJ1-5
V gene: TRBV30
clone size: -
CDR3 protein: CAWNRGENQPQHF

J gene: TRBJ2-1
V gene: TRBV10-3
clone size: -
CDR3 protein: CAISSGSPGEQFF

J gene: TRBJ2-7
V gene: TRBV5-1
clone size: -
CDR3 protein: CASSFTPGISYEQYF

J gene: TRBJ2-5
V gene: TRBV6-1
clone size: once
CDR3 protein: CASSENRGLETQYF

J gene: TRBJ1-1
V gene: TRBV7-6
clone size: -
CDR3 protein: CASSFRARFGGLGVPNTEAFF

J gene: TRBJ2-3
V gene: TRBV27
clone size: -
CDR3 protein: CASSLAGGPSDTQYF

J gene: TRBJ1-6
V gene: TRBV28
clone size: once
CDR3 protein: CASSSYRGTYNSPLHF

J gene: TRBJ1-6
V gene: TRBV6-1
clone size: few
CDR3 protein: CASSELRDRGNSPLHF

J gene: TRBJ1-5
V gene: TRBV2
clone size: -
CDR3 protein: CASRDGQVGNQPQHF

J gene: TRBJ2-3
V gene: TRBV5-8
clone size: -
CDR3 protein: CASSFTGTSEGDTQYF

J gene: TRBJ2-3
V gene: TRBV5-8
clone size: few
CDR3 protein: CASSYQDRGRGTDTQYF

J gene: TRBJ2-1
V gene: TRBV5-1
clone size: -
CDR3 protein: CASSLVSTSGTLYNEQFF

J gene: TRBJ2-5
V gene: TRBV9
clone size: -
CDR3 protein: CASSVGRPGSGAETQYF

J gene: TRBJ2-7
V gene: TRBV30
clone size: -
CDR3 protein: CAWDVLAGASMNF

J gene: TRBJ1-2
V gene: TRBV10-3
clone size: -
CDR3 protein: CAISDQGANYGYTF

J gene: TRBJ2-7
V gene: TRBV28
clone size: -
CDR3 protein: CASSLGGGSYEQYF

J gene: TRBJ1-1
V gene: TRBV18
clone size: -
CDR3 protein: CASSPQTGVEAFF

J gene: TRBJ2-2
V gene: TRBV9
clone size: -
CDR3 protein: CASSSTLAGGPFAGELFF

J gene: TRBJ2-1
V gene: TRBV6-5
clone size: -
CDR3 protein: CASSGTSAVNEQFF

J gene: TRBJ1-2
V gene: TRBV18
clone size: once
CDR3 protein: CASSLASGQGHGYTF

J gene: TRBJ2-1
V gene: TRBV5-6
clone size: -
CDR3 protein: CASSLGRGGSSYNEQFF

J gene: TRBJ2-3
V gene: TRBV11-2
clone size: -
CDR3 protein: CASSLRQGDGTDTQYF

J gene: TRBJ1-2
V gene: TRBV7-2
clone size: -
CDR3 protein: CASSSTPGGRYGYTF

J gene: TRBJ1-1
V gene: TRBV12-5
clone size: -
CDR3 protein: CASGKGVGGNMNTEAFF

J gene: TRBJ2-5
V gene: TRBV9
clone size: -
CDR3 protein: CASSVSGLAAETQYF

J gene: TRBJ1-2
V gene: TRBV6-5
clone size: -
CDR3 protein: CASTLGTGYGYTF

J gene: TRBJ2-7
V gene: TRBV7-8
clone size: -
CDR3 protein: CASSPTRDRDYEQYF

J gene: TRBJ2-5
V gene: TRBV13
clone size: once
CDR3 protein: CASSSERGQGETQYF

J gene: TRBJ2-2
V gene: TRBV5-4
clone size: -
CDR3 protein: CASSLPRGDTGELFF

J gene: TRBJ2-1
V gene: TRBV5-6
clone size: -
CDR3 protein: CASSSWGAGVYNEQFF

J gene: TRBJ2-1
V gene: TRBV7-5
clone size: -
CDR3 protein: CARSSFTAGPYNEQFF

J gene: TRBJ2-5
V gene: TRBV19
clone size: medium-sized
CDR3 protein: CASRAQGSQETQYF

J gene: TRBJ2-5
V gene: TRBV11-3
clone size: once
CDR3 protein: CASSRVGTSLQKPQYF